This note documents a single T cell receptor beta chain sequence. The data belong to a study of blood T cell repertoires in COVID-19. At the level of the study: Sites across the United States, Italy and Spain contributed samples from acute and convalescent COVID-19. T cells, B-cell-depleted T cells, or PBMCs provided the cDNA or gDNA that served as material.

Assay used: immunoSEQ multiplex PCR; TCRdb lists only in-frame clones, some missing. The sample carries around 100,000 clones, 90% to 95% recorded once. J was trimmed by 4 bases and V by 1 base; bases with no gene match: 9. The CDR3 has 17 amino acids. From germline, CDR1 is SSHAT and CDR2 FNYEAQ (reference sequence). This sequence was found in a man in his fifties with active COVID-19. V gene TRBV7-7 combines with J gene TRBJ2-5; 10 nucleotides match TRBD2. Sequencing was performed on peripheral blood. The DNA for the CDR3 is TGTGCCAGCAGCTTAGGGTTAGCGGGAGGCGAGACAGAGACCCAGTACTTC. Encoded protein: CASSLGLAGGETETQYF.